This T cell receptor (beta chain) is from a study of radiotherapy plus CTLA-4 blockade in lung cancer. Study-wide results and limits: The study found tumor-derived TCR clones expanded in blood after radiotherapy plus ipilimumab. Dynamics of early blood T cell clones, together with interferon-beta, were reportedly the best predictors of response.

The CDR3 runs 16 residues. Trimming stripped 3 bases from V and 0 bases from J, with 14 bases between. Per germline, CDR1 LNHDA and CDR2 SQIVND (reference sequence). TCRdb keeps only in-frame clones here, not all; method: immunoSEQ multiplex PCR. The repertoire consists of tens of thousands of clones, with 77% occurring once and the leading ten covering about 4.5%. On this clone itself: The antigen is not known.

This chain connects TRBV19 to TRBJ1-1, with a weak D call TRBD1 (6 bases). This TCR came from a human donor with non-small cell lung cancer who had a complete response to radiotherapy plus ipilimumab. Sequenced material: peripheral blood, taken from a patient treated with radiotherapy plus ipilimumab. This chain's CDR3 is CASSMRFDRMNTEAFF. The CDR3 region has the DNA TGTGCCAGTAGTATGCGATTCGACAGGATGAACACTGAAGCTTTCTTT.